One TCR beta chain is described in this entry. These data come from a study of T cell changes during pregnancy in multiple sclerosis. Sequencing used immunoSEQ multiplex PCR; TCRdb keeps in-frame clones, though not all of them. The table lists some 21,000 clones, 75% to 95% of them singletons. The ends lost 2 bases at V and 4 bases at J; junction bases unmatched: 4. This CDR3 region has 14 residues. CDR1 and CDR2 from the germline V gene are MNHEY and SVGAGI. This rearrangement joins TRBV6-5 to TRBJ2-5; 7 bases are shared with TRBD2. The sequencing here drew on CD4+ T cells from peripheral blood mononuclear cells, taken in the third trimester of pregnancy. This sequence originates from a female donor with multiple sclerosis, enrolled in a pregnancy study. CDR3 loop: CASSYVGGVETQYF. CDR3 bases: TGTGCCAGCAGTTACGTGGGGGGGGTAGAGACCCAGTACTTC.